This TCR beta chain stems from a study of cytomegalovirus exposure and HLA in healthy donors. CDR1 is LNHDA, CDR2 SQIVND, per germline (reference sequence). The CDR3 has 14 amino acids. V shed 4 bases and J 7 bases; nucleotides not matched to a gene: 3. Of note for this clone: Antigen specificity is unknown.

Study findings and constraints: Later on, an analysis found that several of the most significant clusters appeared to be linked to common viral pathogens, which included parvovirus B19.

Use of 60 Vbeta and 13 Jbeta primers characterized the PCR. Sequenced by immunoSEQ multiplex PCR; TCRdb stores in-frame clones only, minus some. The top ten clones hold over 4% of a sample with some 140,000 clones, roughly 75% of them seen once. The sample consisted of PBMCs. The V gene is TRBV19, the J gene TRBJ1-6; the match to TRBD1 covers 8 bases. The receptor was derived from a man aged 25 to 45 in good health. This chain's CDR3 is CASSTGQGNSPLHF. The CDR3 nucleotides read TGTGCCAGTAGTACTGGACAGGGAAATTCACCCCTCCACTTT.